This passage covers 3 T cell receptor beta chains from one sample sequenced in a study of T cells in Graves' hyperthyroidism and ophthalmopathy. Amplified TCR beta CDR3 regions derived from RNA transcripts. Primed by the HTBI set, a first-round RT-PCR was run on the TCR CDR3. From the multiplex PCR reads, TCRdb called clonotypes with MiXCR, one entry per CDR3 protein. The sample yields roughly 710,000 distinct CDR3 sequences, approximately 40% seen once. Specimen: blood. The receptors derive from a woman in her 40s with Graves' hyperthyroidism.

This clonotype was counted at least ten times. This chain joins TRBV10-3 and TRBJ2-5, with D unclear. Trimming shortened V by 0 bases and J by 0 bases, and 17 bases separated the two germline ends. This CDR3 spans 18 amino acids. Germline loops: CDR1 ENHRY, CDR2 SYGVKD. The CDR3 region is CAISESHLLTMDQETQYF. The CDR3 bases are TGTGCCATCAGTGAGTCTCACCTACTGACCATGGACCAAGAGACCCAGTACTTC.

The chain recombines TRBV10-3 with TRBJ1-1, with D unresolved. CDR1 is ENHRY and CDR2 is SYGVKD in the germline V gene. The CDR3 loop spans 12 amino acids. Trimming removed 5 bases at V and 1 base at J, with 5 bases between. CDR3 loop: CAISPGNTEAFF. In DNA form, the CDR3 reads TGTGCCATCAGTCCGGGGAACACTGAAGCTTTCTTT.

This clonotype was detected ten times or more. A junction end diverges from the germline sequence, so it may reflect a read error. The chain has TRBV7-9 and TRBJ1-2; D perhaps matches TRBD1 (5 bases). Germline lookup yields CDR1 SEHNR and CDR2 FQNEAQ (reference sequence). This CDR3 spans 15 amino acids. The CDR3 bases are TGTGCCAGCAGTTTAGGGGCAGTACTTAACTATGGCTACACCTTC. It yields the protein CASSLGAVLNYGYTF.